Listed below are T cell receptor beta chains from one sample, sequenced in a study of control samples from healthy donors and cancer patients. The method was immunoSEQ multiplex PCR; TCRdb's version includes in-frame clones alone and lacks a portion of them. The profile shows 210,000 or so clones, approximately 91% of them singletons. The source material was blood. Receptors were obtained from a man between 25 and 39 years old in good health. Each CDR3 is given with its conserved first and last residue. Fields, in order: CDR3 length, V gene, clone size, D gene, J gene, CDR3 DNA, CDR3 protein. The D gene is left open where the match is weak. Clone size is shown for a subset of rows, as once, few, many or a class of expanded clone.

>14|TRBV6-5|.|.|TRBJ1-1
TGTGCCAGCAGTCAGGCTGGGGAGAACACTGAAGCTTTCTTT
CASSQAGENTEAFF
>13|TRBV10-2|.|.|TRBJ2-7
TGCGCCAGCATCGACAGCAGCTCCTACGAGCAGTACTTC
CASIDSSSYEQYF
>15|TRBV19|.|.|TRBJ1-1
TGTGCCAGTAGTCTGGGATATATAGGCGACACTGAAGCTTTCTTT
CASSLGYIGDTEAFF
>15|TRBV10-3|.|TRBD1|TRBJ2-7
TGTGCCATCAGCTCGACTGGGACAGGGGCCTACGAGCAGTACTTC
CAISSTGTGAYEQYF
>14|TRBV12-5|.|TRBD2|TRBJ2-1
TGTGCTAGTGGTTTTGGGCGGGGGGAAGTAGAGCAGTTCTTC
CASGFGRGEVEQFF
>16|TRBV7-9|.|TRBD1|TRBJ1-2
TGTGCCAGCAGCTTAGTAAGAGGGACAGGGCTACCAGGCTACACCTTC
CASSLVRGTGLPGYTF
>14|TRBV21-1|.|.|TRBJ1-5
TGTGCCAGCAGCAAAGCTCAGGGGGGCCAGCCCCAGCATTTT
CASSKAQGGQPQHF
>13|TRBV14|.|TRBD1|TRBJ2-7
TGTGCCAGCAGCGAGGGGGCGGCCTACGAGCAGTACTTC
CASSEGAAYEQYF
>16|TRBV6-1|.|TRBD1|TRBJ1-5
TGTGCCAGCAGTGAAACTATTGGGACAGTTAATCAGCCCCAGCATTTT
CASSETIGTVNQPQHF
>13|TRBV5-1|.|.|TRBJ2-2
TGCGCCAGCATCAACTCGACCGGCGGGGAGCTGTTTTTT
CASINSTGGELFF
>14|TRBV29-1|.|TRBD1|TRBJ2-7
TGCAGCGTCGTACAGTGGACAGGAAAGAACGAGCAGTACTTC
CSVVQWTGKNEQYF
>13|TRBV10-1|.|.|TRBJ1-2
TGCGCCAGCAGTGATTATCGTAACTATGGCTACACCTTC
CASSDYRNYGYTF
>16|TRBV11-2|.|.|TRBJ2-1
TGTGCCAGCAGCTTAGCCCTCCGGACGGCTAAGGACGAGCAGTTCTTC
CASSLALRTAKDEQFF
>13|TRBV5-1|.|.|TRBJ2-3
TGCGCCAGCAGCGACCTCAACACAGATACGCAGTATTTT
CASSDLNTDTQYF
>14|TRBV30|.|.|TRBJ1-1
TGTGCCTGGAGTGTTGAGGTCGGGAACACTGAAGCTTTCTTT
CAWSVEVGNTEAFF
>15|TRBV30|.|.|TRBJ2-6
TGTGCCTGGAGTAAATACAGCTCTGGGGCCAACGTCCTGACTTTC
CAWSKYSSGANVLTF
>18|TRBV27|.|TRBD2|TRBJ2-3
TGTGCCAGCAGTCCCTACGGCGCTAGCGGGGGGGCAGGAGATACGCAGTATTTT
CASSPYGASGGAGDTQYF
>14|TRBV19|.|TRBD1|TRBJ1-4
TGTGCCAGTAGGCCGACAGGGCCTAATGAAAAACTGTTTTTT
CASRPTGPNEKLFF
>15|TRBV15|.|TRBD1|TRBJ1-5
TGTGCCACCAGCAGAGAACAGGGGTGGGGTCAGCCCCAGCATTTT
CATSREQGWGQPQHF
>14|TRBV19|.|.|TRBJ2-5
TGTGCCAGTACCCAATCTAGCGCGCAAGAGACCCAGTACTTC
CASTQSSAQETQYF
>13|TRBV24-1|.|.|TRBJ2-3
TGTGCCGTTGGGACTGTAAGCACAGATACGCAGTATTTT
CAVGTVSTDTQYF
>19|TRBV30|.|TRBD2|TRBJ2-3
TGTGCCTGGAGTCCCCTCCGGGGAGCGGGGGCCTCTAGCACAGATACGCAGTATTTT
CAWSPLRGAGASSTDTQYF
>16|TRBV30|.|.|TRBJ1-4
TGTGCCTGGAGTGCTACCGGTCCTCTTATTAATGAAAAACTGTTTTTT
CAWSATGPLINEKLFF
>15|TRBV5-1|.|TRBD1|TRBJ2-1
TGCGCCAGCAGCTTGGCGGGACAGGACTACAATGAGCAGTTCTTC
CASSLAGQDYNEQFF
>14|TRBV5-4|.|.|TRBJ2-3
TGTGCCAGCAGCTGGGACCCTAGCACAGATACGCAGTATTTT
CASSWDPSTDTQYF
>16|TRBV11-2|.|.|TRBJ2-2
TGTGCCAGCAGCTTAGCCAGGGAATCGGACACCGGGGAGCTGTTTTTT
CASSLARESDTGELFF
>15|TRBV19|.|TRBD1|TRBJ1-4
TGTGCCAGTAGTATCCTCGGGACAGATAATGAAAAACTGTTTTTT
CASSILGTDNEKLFF
>17|TRBV18|.|TRBD2|TRBJ2-7
TGTGCCAGCTCACCAAGACCTGGGACTAGCGTCTCCTACGAGCAGTACTTC
CASSPRPGTSVSYEQYF
>15|TRBV9|.|.|TRBJ1-6
TGTGCCAGCAGCGAACGGGACACCGATAATTCACCCCTCCACTTT
CASSERDTDNSPLHF
>14|TRBV6-5|.|.|TRBJ1-1
TGTGCCAGCAGTCGACCGGGCCACAACACTGAAGCTTTCTTT
CASSRPGHNTEAFF
>15|TRBV3-1/TRBV3-2|.|TRBD1|TRBJ1-2
TGTGCCAGCAGCCGGCTAGGAGAGGGGGCCTCTGGCTACACCTTC
CASSRLGEGASGYTF
>13|TRBV12-3/TRBV12-4|.|.|TRBJ2-2
TGTGCCAGCAGTGATCCGAACACCGGGGAGCTGTTTTTT
CASSDPNTGELFF
>15|TRBV5-4|.|TRBD2|TRBJ2-3
TGTGCCAGCAGCTTACTAGCGGGGGCCACAGATACGCAGTATTTT
CASSLLAGATDTQYF
>12|TRBV10-1|.|TRBD1|TRBJ1-1
TGCGCCAGCGAGGACAGGGCTTATGAAGCTTTCTTT
CASEDRAYEAFF
>15|TRBV7-3|.|.|TRBJ2-1
TGTGCCAGCAGCTTCGGGACTTATCCGGGCAATGAGCAGTTCTTC
CASSFGTYPGNEQFF
>14|TRBV3-1/TRBV3-2|.|.|TRBJ1-1
TGTGCCAGCAGCCAAGCTTCCATGGGCACTGAAGCTTTCTTT
CASSQASMGTEAFF
>16|TRBV21-1|.|.|TRBJ2-7
TGTGCCAGCAGCAAAGCGAAGGGAAGGATTTGGTACGAGCAGTACTTC
CASSKAKGRIWYEQYF
>15|TRBV3-1/TRBV3-2|.|.|TRBJ2-1
TGTGCCAGCAGCCACCGGGGGGCGAACTACAATGAGCAGTTCTTC
CASSHRGANYNEQFF
>17|TRBV27|.|TRBD1|TRBJ2-1
TGTGCCAGCAGTTTATCGCGCGGGCAGGGGGCTTGGAATGAGCAGTTCTTC
CASSLSRGQGAWNEQFF
>12|TRBV24-1|.|TRBD1|TRBJ2-4
TGTGCCACCGAGGGACAGGGTAACATTCAGTACTTC
CATEGQGNIQYF
>16|TRBV4-1|.|.|TRBJ2-3
TGCGCCAGCAGCCAAGTATTGGGGGACAGCACAGATACGCAGTATTTT
CASSQVLGDSTDTQYF
>14|TRBV5-4|.|TRBD2|TRBJ2-3
TGTGCCAGCAGCTCCCGACTAGCGGCAGATACGCAGTATTTT
CASSSRLAADTQYF
>14|TRBV19|many|.|TRBJ1-2
TGTGCCAGTAGACACCACAGTACTAACTATGGCTACACCTTC
CASRHHSTNYGYTF
>16|TRBV6-5|.|.|TRBJ2-2
TGTGCCAGCAGTTACACTCACCCGACCGATACCGGGGAGCTGTTTTTT
CASSYTHPTDTGELFF
>14|TRBV25-1|.|.|TRBJ1-4
TGTGCCAGCAGTAGCCCCAGGGGTGATGAAAAACTGTTTTTT
CASSSPRGDEKLFF
>13|TRBV12-3/TRBV12-4|few|TRBD1|TRBJ1-2
TGTGCCAGCAGTCCAACAGGGGAATATGGCTACACCTTC
CASSPTGEYGYTF
>17|TRBV18|.|.|TRBJ1-4
TGTGCCAGCTCACCGGCAGGAGGCAGGGGATCTAATGAAAAACTGTTTTTT
CASSPAGGRGSNEKLFF
>14|TRBV10-3|once|TRBD1|TRBJ1-4
TGTGCCATCAGCCCGACAGGGGGCGGTGAAAAACTGTTTTTT
CAISPTGGGEKLFF
>13|TRBV27|.|.|TRBJ2-7
TGTGCCAGCAGGGGAGCAGGGGCCTACGAGCAGTACTTC
CASRGAGAYEQYF
>17|TRBV7-6|.|TRBD1|TRBJ1-1
TGTGCCAGCAGCCTATGGGCAGGGGGATCGGGTATCGCTGAAGCTTTCTTT
CASSLWAGGSGIAEAFF
>15|TRBV18|.|.|TRBJ1-4
TGTGCCAGCTCACCCCCCCTGGACAGCAATGAAAAACTGTTTTTT
CASSPPLDSNEKLFF
>16|TRBV19|.|.|TRBJ1-1
TGTGCCAGTAGTAAAACCATGTGGGCCCCGAACACTGAAGCTTTCTTT
CASSKTMWAPNTEAFF
>15|TRBV6-4|.|TRBD1|TRBJ2-1
TGTGCCAGCAGTGACGGACAGGGGGCGGGCAATGAGCAGTTCTTC
CASSDGQGAGNEQFF
>16|TRBV5-1|.|TRBD1|TRBJ2-1
TGCGCCAGCAGCTTGGGAGGGACAGGGAGGGAAAATGAGCAGTTCTTC
CASSLGGTGRENEQFF
>16|TRBV10-3|.|.|TRBJ2-1
TGTGCCATCAGTGATAGAGGCAGGGAGTGGGGCAATGAGCAGTTCTTC
CAISDRGREWGNEQFF
>14|TRBV27|.|.|TRBJ2-6
TGTGCCAGCAACCAACCCTCTGGGGCCAACGTCCTGACTTTC
CASNQPSGANVLTF
>16|TRBV4-1|.|TRBD1|TRBJ2-7
TGCGCCAGCAGCAGTACAGGGACAGGGAAGGGCTACGAGCAGTACTTC
CASSSTGTGKGYEQYF
>16|TRBV4-1|.|TRBD1|TRBJ1-1
TGCGCCAGCAGCCACCACCGGACAGGGGGATGGACTGAAGCTTTCTTT
CASSHHRTGGWTEAFF
>11|TRBV6-5|.|.|TRBJ1-2
TGTGCCAGCATCAGTGTTGATGGCTACACCTTC
CASISVDGYTF
>14|TRBV6-5|.|.|TRBJ2-7
TGTGCCAGCAGTATACAGGAGGACTCCTACGAGCAGTACTTC
CASSIQEDSYEQYF